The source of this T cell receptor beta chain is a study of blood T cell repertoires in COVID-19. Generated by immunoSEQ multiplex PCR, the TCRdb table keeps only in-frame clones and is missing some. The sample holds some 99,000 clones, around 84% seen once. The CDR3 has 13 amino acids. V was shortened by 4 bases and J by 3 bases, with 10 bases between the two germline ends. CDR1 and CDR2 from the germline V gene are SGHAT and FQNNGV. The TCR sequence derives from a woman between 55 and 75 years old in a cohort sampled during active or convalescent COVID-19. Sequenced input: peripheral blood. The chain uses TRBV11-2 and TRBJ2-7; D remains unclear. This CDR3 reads CASSSSAVYEQYF. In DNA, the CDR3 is TGTGCCAGCAGCTCGTCCGCAGTCTACGAGCAGTACTTC.